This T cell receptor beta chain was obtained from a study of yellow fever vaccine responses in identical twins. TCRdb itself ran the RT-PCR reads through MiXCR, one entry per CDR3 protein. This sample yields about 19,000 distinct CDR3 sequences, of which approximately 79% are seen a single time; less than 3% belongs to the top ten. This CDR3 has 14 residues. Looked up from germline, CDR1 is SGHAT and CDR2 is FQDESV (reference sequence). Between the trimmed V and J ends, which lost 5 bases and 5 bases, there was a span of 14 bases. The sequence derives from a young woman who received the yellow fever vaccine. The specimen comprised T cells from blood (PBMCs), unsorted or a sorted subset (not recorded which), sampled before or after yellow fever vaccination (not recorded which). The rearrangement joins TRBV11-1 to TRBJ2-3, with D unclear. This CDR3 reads CASSPPWLGDTQYF. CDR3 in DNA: TGTGCCAGCAGCCCCCCATGGCTCGGAGATACGCAGTATTTT. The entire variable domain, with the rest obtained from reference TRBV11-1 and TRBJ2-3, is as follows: EAEVAQSPRYKITEKSQAVAFWCDPISGHATLYWYRQILGQGPELLVQFQDESVVDDSQLPKDRFSAERLKGVDSTLKIQPAELGDSAMYLCASSPPWLGDTQYFGPGTRLTVL.